One sample yielded the 10 T cell receptor beta chains listed below, sequenced in a study of blood T cell repertoires in COVID-19. Some clones are missing from TCRdb's copy, which holds only in-frame ones; the method was immunoSEQ multiplex PCR. The data contain about 9,000 clones, around 88% of them singletons. The sequenced material came from peripheral blood. The origin of the receptors is a human donor with active COVID-19. The donor label of this sample is uncertain.

The chain joins TRBV5-1 to TRBJ2-7; 7 nucleotides match TRBD2. CDR3 length: 15 residues. CDR1 SGHRS and CDR2 YFSETQ come from the germline V gene. The junction had 5 bases not matched to a gene; V was cut back by 0 bases and J by 2 bases. The CDR3 DNA reads as TGCGCCAGCAGCTTGGGGGAGGGACCGGCCTACGAGCAGTACGTC. As protein: CASSLGEGPAYEQYV.

This clone was seen only a few times. The chain has TRBV6-1 and TRBJ2-1; D is undetermined. Germline loops: CDR1 MNHNS, CDR2 SASEGT. V dropped 2 bases and J dropped 6 bases, with 14 bases sitting between them. This CDR3 has 15 amino acids. The CDR3 nucleotides are TGTGCCAGCAGTGAAACACCCTGGAGAGCCAATGAGCAGTTCTTC. Residues: CASSETPWRANEQFF.

Only a few counts were recorded for this clone. The V and J genes are TRBV30 and TRBJ1-6; D might be TRBD1 (5 bases). V lost 4 bases and J 10 bases, leaving 20 bases between the germline ends. The V gene's germline CDR1 is GTSNPN and CDR2 SVGIG (reference sequence). The CDR3 extends over 15 amino acids. This CDR3 is CAWTPVVGGGSPLHF. DNA of the CDR3: TGTGCCTGGACCCCCGTTGTGGGTGGGGGGTCACCCCTCCACTTT.

The table lists this clone with a count of one. The V gene is TRBV5-5, the J gene TRBJ2-2; tentative D call: TRBD1 (6 bases). CDR3 size: 14 residues. V was clipped by 4 bases and J by 4 bases, with 11 bases between them. The germline CDR1 and CDR2 sequences are SGHKS and YYEKEE (reference sequence). As DNA, the CDR3 is TGTGCCAGCAGCGGGACATATACCACCGGGGAGCTGTTTTTT. It translates to CASSGTYTTGELFF.

V usage is TRBV20-1 and J usage is TRBJ2-7; 11 bases match TRBD2. V trimming: 3 bases; J trimming: 2 bases; junction bases outside the gene matches: 6. The CDR3 has 15 amino acids. Per the germline V gene, CDR1 is DFQATT and CDR2 is SNEGSKA (reference sequence). The CDR3: CSASSSSGGPYEQYF. The CDR3 coding sequence is TGCAGTGCTAGTAGTTCTAGCGGGGGGCCCTACGAGCAGTACTTC.

About this clone: One junction end does not reproduce the germline sequence, and a read error may be involved. The chain couples TRBV7-7 to TRBJ2-3; D is perhaps TRBD1 or TRBD2 (6 bases each). The CDR3 has 15 residues. Germline V gene lookup returns CDR1 SSHAT and CDR2 FNYEAQ (reference sequence). The CDR3 reads CASSLGGLHTDTQYF. CDR3 coding DNA: TGTGCTAGCAGCTTAGGGGGGCTACATACAGATACGCAGTATTTT.

This chain connects TRBV5-1 to TRBJ2-3; TRBD1 agrees at 7 bases. In germline, CDR1 is SGHRS, CDR2 YFSETQ. The CDR3 is 16 residues long. V shed 3 bases, J shed 5 bases, and the junction held 12 bases outside the gene matches. CDR3 in DNA: TGCGCCAGCAGCTCAAGACAGGGACAAGATGGAGATACGCAGTATTTT. Protein: CASSSRQGQDGDTQYF.

J is TRBJ1-6 and V is TRBV30, with 10 bases fitting TRBD1. Per germline, CDR1 GTSNPN and CDR2 SVGIG (reference sequence). V lost 1 base and J lost 9; bases outside the gene matches: 9. The CDR3 extends over 16 amino acids. The DNA for the CDR3 is TGTGCCTGGAGTGCCGGGACAGGGGATCGCGTTTCACCCCTCCACTTT. Translated, it gives CAWSAGTGDRVSPLHF.

This clone was detected only once. The chain uses TRBV6-1 and TRBJ2-7; no definite D call. V dropped 0 bases and J dropped 4 bases, with 16 bases sitting between them. The germline V gene encodes CDR1 MNHNS and CDR2 SASEGT. The CDR3 length is 16 residues. CDR3 nucleotides: TGTGCCAGCAGTGAAGCGGAGAACACAATTACTTACGAGCAGTACGTC. This gives the protein CASSEAENTITYEQYV.

On this clone itself: The same CDR3 can be traced to other DNA sequences in this sample. The CDR3 DNA reads TGTGCCAGCAGCCCCGAGAACTTGTACGAGCAGTACTTC. Its protein is CASSPENLYEQYF. The V and J genes are TRBV3-1 (or the pseudogene TRBV3-2) and TRBJ2-7; D gene ambiguous. Germline V gene sequence: CDR1 LGHDT, CDR2 YNNKEL (reference sequence). V was clipped by 4 bases and J by 4 bases, with 11 bases between them. The CDR3 consists of 13 residues.